What follows describes a single TCR beta chain. Its cognate antigen is unknown. This entry comes from a study of T cells after yellow fever vaccination. Study-wide results and caveats: Reappearing after the booster were most of the clones from primary vaccination (around 95% CD4, 88% CD8). Researchers cautioned that FACS-sorted repertoires could harbor abundant clonotypes contaminating from the bulk population. Clonotypes appearing in both CD4 and CD8 compartments existed, and their share was small.

This CDR3 spans 13 amino acids. The germline gives CDR1 DFQATT, CDR2 SNEGSKA (reference sequence). Trimming pared 6 bases from V and 8 bases from J, leaving 19 bases between. Making TCR cDNA involved 5'RACE template switching, which added UMIs and a universal primer site. TCRdb reprocessed the 5' RACE reads via MiXCR and lists one record per CDR3 protein. Of 110,000 to 150,000 distinct CDR3 sequences detected, 5% to 7.5% appear once; the ten largest clones hold more than 0.6%. This receptor was identified in a man aged 25 to 40 who received the YFV17D yellow fever vaccine. Sample: CD4+ T cells sorted from PBMCs, taken 10 days after the yellow fever booster vaccination. V and J are TRBV20-1 and TRBJ1-2; D gene unclear. The CDR3, as DNA: TGCAGTGCGATCACCGGGAGACGTCGGGGCTACACCTTC. This encodes CSAITGRRRGYTF.